These 17 T cell receptor beta chains were sequenced from one sample in a study of cytomegalovirus exposure and HLA in healthy donors (dated by TCRdb to the late 2010s). The library relied on the immunoSEQ multiplex PCR assay. The multiplex PCR relied on a mix of 60 forward primers for TCR Vbeta segments and 13 reverse primers for TCR Jbeta segments. Imported from immuneACCESS, the table was reduced by TCRdb to in-frame sequences with V and J called. These copies leave out some clones; in studies compared against another copy, an unresolved V gene accounts for under half, and the cause of the remainder is not known. The sample data list 200,000 or so clones, and 55% to 75% of these were observed just once. The ten top clones hold roughly 2.5% of the sample. The sequencing input was PBMCs. These TCRs come from a man aged 40-55 years in good health and CMV-seropositive.

V is TRBV2 and J is TRBJ1-5; 8 bases align to TRBD1. Germline V gene data show CDR1 as SNHLY and CDR2 as FYNNEI. This CDR3 comprises 15 residues. The ends lost 5 bases at V and 9 bases at J; junction bases unmatched: 12. The CDR3 region is CASSPTGTGRRPQHF. CDR3 nucleotides: TGTGCCAGCAGTCCTACCGGGACAGGACGACGGCCCCAGCATTTT.

The V gene is TRBV7-9, the J gene TRBJ2-1; 8 nucleotides align to TRBD2. Germline trimming cut 5 bases from V and 10 bases from J; bases unmatched to any gene: 7. From germline, CDR1 is SEHNR and CDR2 FQNEAQ (reference sequence). This CDR3 region has 13 residues. In DNA, the CDR3 is TGTGCCAGCAGCCCTACTCGGGGGGGCGAGCAGTTCTTC. It is translated as CASSPTRGGEQFF.

J is TRBJ1-1 and V is TRBV9, with a possible D match to TRBD1 (5 bases). CDR1 SGDLS and CDR2 YYNGEE come from the germline V gene. The CDR3 is made up of 15 amino acids. Trimming pared 5 bases from V and 4 bases from J, leaving 18 bases between. CDR3 residues: CASRGYDRESTEAFF. CDR3 sequence (DNA): TGTGCCAGCAGAGGATATGACAGAGAAAGCACTGAAGCTTTCTTT. Complete variable domain (other parts from reference TRBV9 and TRBJ1-1): DSGVTQTPKHLITATGQRVTLRCSPRSGDLSVYWYQQSLDQGLQFLIQYYNGEERAKGNILERFSAQQFPDLHSELNLSSLELGDSALYFCASRGYDRESTEAFFGQGTRLTVV.

The chain uses TRBV5-1 and TRBJ2-7, with a tentative D call TRBD1 (5 bases). V was clipped by 4 bases and J by 2 bases, with 13 bases between them. In germline, CDR1 is SGHRS, CDR2 YFSETQ. This CDR3 comprises 14 residues. Here the CDR3 DNA reads TGCGCCAGCAGCCTTTCACAGGCCCCCTACGAGCAGTACTTC. Translated, it gives CASSLSQAPYEQYF. The entire variable domain, with the rest obtained from reference TRBV5-1 and TRBJ2-7, is as follows: KAGVTQTPRYLIKTRGQQVTLSCSPISGHRSVSWYQQTPGQGLQFLFEYFSETQRNKGNFPGRFSGRQFSNSRSEMNVSTLELGDSALYLCASSLSQAPYEQYFGPGTRLTVT.

The V call is TRBV9, the J call TRBJ2-7, with D perhaps TRBD2 (6 bases). CDR1 SGDLS and CDR2 YYNGEE come from the germline V gene. The CDR3 has 13 amino acids. The germline V and J ends were trimmed by 1 base and 5 bases, with 10 bases remaining between them. The CDR3 region has the DNA TGTGCCAGCAGCGTATCACTAGCAAACGAGCAGTACTTC. It is translated as CASSVSLANEQYF.

V and J are TRBV5-1 and TRBJ2-5; 8 bases fit TRBD1. V trimming: 2 bases; J trimming: 5 bases; junction bases outside the gene matches: 11. Germline V gene lookup returns CDR1 SGHRS and CDR2 YFSETQ. The CDR3 contains 16 residues. The CDR3 region is CASSLSPTGAGETQYF. The CDR3 DNA reads as TGCGCCAGCAGCTTAAGTCCGACAGGGGCCGGGGAGACCCAGTACTTC.

The CDR3 DNA sequence: TGTGCCAGCATCCTGGACAGGGCCACCGGGGAGCTGTTTTTT. Amino acids: CASILDRATGELFF. The genes are TRBV6-1 and TRBJ2-2, with 8 bases that match TRBD1. The CDR3 has 14 amino acids. Germline CDR1 MNHNS, CDR2 SASEGT. Trimming took 7 bases from V and 4 from J; bases not matched to a gene: 5.

The J gene is TRBJ2-1, the V gene TRBV7-2; D possibly corresponds to TRBD2 (5 bases). V was clipped by 5 bases and J by 3 bases, with 11 bases between them. The V gene's germline CDR1 is SGHTA and CDR2 FQGNSA. The CDR3 sequence is 14 residues long. CDR3 bases: TGTGCCAGCAGCACCGGGATGATCTACAATGAGCAGTTCTTC. Its protein is CASSTGMIYNEQFF.

This clone has just a few counts. The chain joins TRBV9 to TRBJ1-4; 10 nucleotides line up with TRBD1. This CDR3 comprises 14 residues. With V trimmed by 7 bases and J by 2 bases, 2 bases remained unmatched. Germline assignment: CDR1 SGDLS and CDR2 YYNGEE. This CDR3 reads CASDRGRTNEKLFF. The CDR3 nucleotides read TGTGCCAGCGACAGGGGGCGGACTAATGAAAAACTGTTTTTT.

In its sample, this clone was seen a few times. The chain joins TRBV6-5 to TRBJ2-7, with 7 positions matching TRBD1. V shed 6 bases, J shed 3 bases, and the junction held 11 bases outside the gene matches. CDR3 length equals 15 residues. Germline assignment: CDR1 MNHEY and CDR2 SVGAGI. The CDR3 protein is CASRPDRVGNYEQYF. CDR3 DNA: TGTGCCAGCAGGCCCGACAGGGTGGGAAACTACGAGCAGTACTTC.

Here the CDR3 reads CASSLGLPGGKSAEAFF. CDR3 nucleotide sequence: TGTGCCAGCAGCTTAGGCCTTCCGGGAGGTAAGAGCGCTGAAGCTTTCTTT. J is TRBJ1-1 and V is TRBV7-6; the D is unclear. Trimming stripped 1 base from V and 6 bases from J, with 21 bases between. CDR1 and CDR2 from the germline V gene are SGHVS and FNYEAQ. This CDR3 contains 17 residues.

The V and J genes are TRBV5-1 and TRBJ2-7; 7 nucleotides agree with TRBD2. Germline V gives CDR1 SGHRS, CDR2 YFSETQ. This CDR3 spans 15 amino acids. Losses at the gene ends were 4 bases for V and 5 bases for J; bases not matched to a gene: 12. This CDR3 is CASSPPGREYHEQYF. The CDR3 nucleotides are TGCGCCAGCAGCCCCCCTGGGAGGGAATATCACGAGCAGTACTTC.

The chain recombines TRBV6-1 with TRBJ2-7; 8 bases are shared with TRBD1. V shed 4 bases, J shed 3 bases, and the junction held 5 bases outside the gene matches. Germline CDR1 is MNHNS and CDR2 is SASEGT. The CDR3 runs 14 residues. The CDR3 sequence: CASSGTGTFYEQYF. The DNA of the CDR3 is TGTGCCAGCAGTGGGACAGGGACTTTCTACGAGCAGTACTTC.

This clone turned up a few times. V usage is TRBV19 and J usage is TRBJ2-5, with D perhaps matching TRBD2 (6 bases). CDR3 length: 14 amino acids. With 7 bases removed from V and 0 bases from J, the gap between germline ends came to 12 bases. Germline V gene lookup returns CDR1 LNHDA and CDR2 SQIVND (reference sequence). The CDR3 sequence: CASKGGDYQETQYF. DNA of the CDR3: TGTGCCAGTAAGGGCGGGGACTACCAAGAGACCCAGTACTTC.

The V and J genes are TRBV18 and TRBJ2-7; no clear D gene. Trimming took 5 bases from V and 3 from J, leaving 11 bases between them. Germline assignment: CDR1 KGHSH and CDR2 LQKENI. CDR3 length: 13 amino acids. The CDR3, as DNA: TGTGCCAGCTCAGATACCGGAGACTACGAGCAGTACTTC. Protein: CASSDTGDYEQYF. Drawing the rest from reference TRBV18 and TRBJ2-7, the complete variable domain is NAGVMQNPRHLVRRRGQEARLRCSPMKGHSHVYWYRQLPEEGLKFMVYLQKENIIDESGMPKERFSAEFPKEGPSILRIQQVVRGDSAAYFCASSDTGDYEQYFGPGTRLTVT.

This chain uses TRBV2 with TRBJ1-2, with D hard to call. The length of the CDR3 is 13 residues. Trimming stripped 3 bases from V and 5 bases from J, with 10 bases between. Germline V gene data show CDR1 as SNHLY and CDR2 as FYNNEI. The CDR3 protein is CASSETKRYGYTF. CDR3 in DNA: TGTGCCAGCAGTGAGACCAAGCGGTATGGCTACACCTTC.

This clone has a handful of counts. This chain connects TRBV29-1 to TRBJ2-5; 8 bases agree with TRBD2. This CDR3 contains 15 residues. Germline V gene sequence: CDR1 SQVTM, CDR2 ANQGSEA. The junction had 10 bases not matched to a gene; V was cut back by 5 bases and J by 2 bases. CDR3 bases: TGCAGCGTTTTCCGGGGGTTAGCGGGGCAAGAGACCCAGTACTTC. This translates into CSVFRGLAGQETQYF.